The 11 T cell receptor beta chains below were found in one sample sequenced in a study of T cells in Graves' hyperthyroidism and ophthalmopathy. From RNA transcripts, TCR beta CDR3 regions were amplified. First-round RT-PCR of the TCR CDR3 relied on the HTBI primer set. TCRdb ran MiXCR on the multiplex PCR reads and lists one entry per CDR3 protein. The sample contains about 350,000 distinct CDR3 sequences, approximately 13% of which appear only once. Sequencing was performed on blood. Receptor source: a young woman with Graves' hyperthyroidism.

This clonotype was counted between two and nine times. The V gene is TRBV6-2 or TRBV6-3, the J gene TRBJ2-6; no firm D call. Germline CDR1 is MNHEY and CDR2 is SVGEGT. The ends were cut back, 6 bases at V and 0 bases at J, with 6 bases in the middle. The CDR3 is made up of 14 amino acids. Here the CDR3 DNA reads TGTGCCAGCAGACCCTCCTCTGGGGCCAACGTCCTGACTTTC. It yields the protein CASRPSSGANVLTF.

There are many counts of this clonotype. The CDR3 coding sequence is TGTGCCAGCAGTGAGTCGGGTCCGGACACTGAAGCTTTCTTT. As protein: CASSESGPDTEAFF. The chain employs TRBV2 and TRBJ1-1, with D unclear. The V gene's germline CDR1 is SNHLY and CDR2 FYNNEI. The CDR3 is 14 amino acids. V lost 3 bases and J lost 3, with 11 bases in between.

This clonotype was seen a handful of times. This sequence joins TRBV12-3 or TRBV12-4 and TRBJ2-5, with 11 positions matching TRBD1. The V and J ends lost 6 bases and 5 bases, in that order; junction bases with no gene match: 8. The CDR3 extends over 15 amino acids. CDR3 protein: CASSLRTGGLETQYF. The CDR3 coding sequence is TGTGCCAGCAGCCTAAGGACAGGGGGCTTGGAGACCCAGTACTTC.

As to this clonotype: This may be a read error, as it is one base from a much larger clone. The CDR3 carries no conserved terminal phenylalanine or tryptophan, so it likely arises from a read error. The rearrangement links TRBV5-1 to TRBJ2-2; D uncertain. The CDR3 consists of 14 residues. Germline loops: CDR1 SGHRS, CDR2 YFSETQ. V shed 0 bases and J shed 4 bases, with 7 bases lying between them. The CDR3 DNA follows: TGCGCCAGCAGCTTGGTTTCAGTCACCGGGGAGCTGTTTTTG. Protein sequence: CASSLVSVTGELFL.

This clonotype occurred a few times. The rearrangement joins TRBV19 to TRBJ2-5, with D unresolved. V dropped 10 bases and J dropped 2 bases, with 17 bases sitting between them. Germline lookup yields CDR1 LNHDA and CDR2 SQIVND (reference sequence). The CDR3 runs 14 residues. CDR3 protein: CATTDSLPQETQYF. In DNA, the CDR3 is TGTGCCACCACTGACTCCTTACCTCAAGAGACCCAGTACTTC.

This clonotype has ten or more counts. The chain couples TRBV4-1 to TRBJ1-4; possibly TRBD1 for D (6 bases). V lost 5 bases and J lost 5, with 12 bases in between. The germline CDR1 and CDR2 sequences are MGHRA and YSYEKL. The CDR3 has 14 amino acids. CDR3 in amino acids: CASSRDIGNEKLFF. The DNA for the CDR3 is TGCGCCAGCAGCAGGGACATCGGGAATGAAAAACTGTTTTTT.

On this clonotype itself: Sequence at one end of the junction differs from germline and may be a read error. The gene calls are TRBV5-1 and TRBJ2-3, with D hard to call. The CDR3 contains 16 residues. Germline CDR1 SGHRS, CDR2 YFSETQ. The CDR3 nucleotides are TGCGCCAGCAGCTTGGATGGGGTAAAGTGCACAGATACGCAGGATTTT. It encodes CASSLDGVKCTDTQDF.

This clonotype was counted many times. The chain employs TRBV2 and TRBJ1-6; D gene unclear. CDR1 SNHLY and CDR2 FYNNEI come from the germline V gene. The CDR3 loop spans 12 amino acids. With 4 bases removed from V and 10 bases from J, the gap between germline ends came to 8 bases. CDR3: CASSVSLSPLHF. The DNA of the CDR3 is TGTGCCAGCAGTGTCTCCCTCTCACCCCTCCACTTT.

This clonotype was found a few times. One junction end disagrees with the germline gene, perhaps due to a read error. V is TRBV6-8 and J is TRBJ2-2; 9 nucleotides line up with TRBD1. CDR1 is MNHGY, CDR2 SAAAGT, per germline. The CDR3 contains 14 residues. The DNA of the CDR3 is TGTGACAGCAGCACCAATTCGGACAGGGGCCCTCTGTTTTTT. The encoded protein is CDSSTNSDRGPLFF.

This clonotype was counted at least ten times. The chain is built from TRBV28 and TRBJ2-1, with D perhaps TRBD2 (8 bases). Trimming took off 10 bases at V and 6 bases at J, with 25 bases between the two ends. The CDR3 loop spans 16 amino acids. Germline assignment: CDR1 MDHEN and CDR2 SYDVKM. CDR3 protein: CAISGKSGTASNEQFF. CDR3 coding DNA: TGTGCCATTAGCGGGAAGAGCGGGACAGCCTCCAATGAGCAGTTCTTC.

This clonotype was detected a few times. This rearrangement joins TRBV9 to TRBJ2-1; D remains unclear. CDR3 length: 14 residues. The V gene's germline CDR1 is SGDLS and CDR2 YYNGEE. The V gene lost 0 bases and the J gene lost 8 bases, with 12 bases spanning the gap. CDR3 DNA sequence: TGTGCCAGCAGCGTAGTTGTGACTCCGGATGAGCAGTTCTTC. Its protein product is CASSVVVTPDEQFF.